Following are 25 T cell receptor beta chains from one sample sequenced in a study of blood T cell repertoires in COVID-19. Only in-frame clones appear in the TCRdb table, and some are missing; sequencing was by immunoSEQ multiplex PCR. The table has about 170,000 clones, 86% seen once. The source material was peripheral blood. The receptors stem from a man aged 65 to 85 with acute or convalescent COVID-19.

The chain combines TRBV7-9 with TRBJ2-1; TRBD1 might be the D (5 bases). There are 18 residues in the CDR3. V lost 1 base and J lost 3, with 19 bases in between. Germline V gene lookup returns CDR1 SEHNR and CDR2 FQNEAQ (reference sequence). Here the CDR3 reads CASSLEVSLGLLYNEQFF. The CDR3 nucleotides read TGTGCCAGCAGCTTAGAGGTTTCTCTGGGGCTTCTCTACAATGAGCAGTTCTTC. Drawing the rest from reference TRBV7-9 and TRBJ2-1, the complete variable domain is DTGVSQNPRHKITKRGQNVTFRCDPISEHNRLYWYRQTLGQGPEFLTYFQNEAQLEKSRLLSDRFSAERPKGSFSTLEIQRTEQGDSAMYLCASSLEVSLGLLYNEQFFGPGTRLTVL.

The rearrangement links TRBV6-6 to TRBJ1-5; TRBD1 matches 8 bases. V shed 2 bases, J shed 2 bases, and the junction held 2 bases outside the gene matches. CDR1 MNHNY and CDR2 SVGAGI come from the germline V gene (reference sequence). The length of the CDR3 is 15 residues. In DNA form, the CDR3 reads TGTGCCAGCAGTTACACGACAGGGGGCAATCAGCCCCAGCATTTT. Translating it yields CASSYTTGGNQPQHF.

CDR3 nucleotides: TGCGCCAGCAGCCAAGATAAGGGCGGGGGATTAGATACGCAGTATTTT. This gives the protein CASSQDKGGGLDTQYF. The chain employs TRBV4-3 and TRBJ2-3, with 7 nucleotides matching TRBD2. J was trimmed by 5 bases and V by 0 bases; bases with no gene match: 8. This CDR3 contains 16 residues. The V gene's germline CDR1 is LGHNA and CDR2 YSLEER.

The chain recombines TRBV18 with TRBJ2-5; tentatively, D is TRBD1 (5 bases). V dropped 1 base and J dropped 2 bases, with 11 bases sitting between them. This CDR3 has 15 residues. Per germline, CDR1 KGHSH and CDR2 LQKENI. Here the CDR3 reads CASSPLRGPQETQYF. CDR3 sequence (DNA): TGTGCCAGCTCACCACTAAGGGGTCCTCAAGAGACCCAGTACTTC.

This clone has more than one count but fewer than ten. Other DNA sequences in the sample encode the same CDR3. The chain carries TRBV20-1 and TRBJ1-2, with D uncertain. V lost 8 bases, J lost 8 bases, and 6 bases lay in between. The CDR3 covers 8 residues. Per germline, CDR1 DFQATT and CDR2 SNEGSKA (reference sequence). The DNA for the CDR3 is TGCAGTCCGCGCGGCTACACCTTC. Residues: CSPRGYTF.

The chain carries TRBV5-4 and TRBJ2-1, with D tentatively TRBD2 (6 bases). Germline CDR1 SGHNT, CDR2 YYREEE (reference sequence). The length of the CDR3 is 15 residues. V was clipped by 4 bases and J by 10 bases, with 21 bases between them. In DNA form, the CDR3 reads TGTGCCAGCAGCATCCGGGACGGGGGATATTCGGAGCAGTTCTTC. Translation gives CASSIRDGGYSEQFF.

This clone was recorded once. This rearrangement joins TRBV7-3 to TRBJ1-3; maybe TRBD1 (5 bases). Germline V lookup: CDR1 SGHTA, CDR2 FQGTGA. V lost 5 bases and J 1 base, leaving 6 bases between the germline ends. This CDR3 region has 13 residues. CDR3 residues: CASSRGSGNTIYF. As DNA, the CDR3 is TGTGCCAGCAGCCGGGGGTCTGGAAACACCATATATTTT.

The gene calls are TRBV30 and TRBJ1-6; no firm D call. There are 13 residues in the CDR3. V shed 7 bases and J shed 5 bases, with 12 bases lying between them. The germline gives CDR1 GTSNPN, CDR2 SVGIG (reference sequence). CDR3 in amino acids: CASEAANNSPLHF. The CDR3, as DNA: TGTGCCTCGGAGGCCGCGAATAATTCACCCCTCCACTTT.

The CDR3 region has the DNA TGTGCCACCAGCAGAGGGGCCATTTCTGGAAACACCATATATTTT. It encodes CATSRGAISGNTIYF. This rearrangement joins TRBV15 to TRBJ1-3; D is undetermined. Germline V gene sequence: CDR1 LNHNV, CDR2 YYDKDF (reference sequence). V was cut by 1 base and J by 1 base, with 8 bases left in between. The CDR3 loop spans 15 amino acids.

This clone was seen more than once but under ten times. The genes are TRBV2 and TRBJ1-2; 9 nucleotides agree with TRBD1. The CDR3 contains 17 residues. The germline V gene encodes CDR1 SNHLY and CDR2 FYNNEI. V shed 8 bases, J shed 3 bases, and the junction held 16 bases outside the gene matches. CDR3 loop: CASAWDRESHRDYGYTF. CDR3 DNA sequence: TGTGCCAGCGCCTGGGACAGGGAATCCCACAGGGACTATGGCTACACCTTC.

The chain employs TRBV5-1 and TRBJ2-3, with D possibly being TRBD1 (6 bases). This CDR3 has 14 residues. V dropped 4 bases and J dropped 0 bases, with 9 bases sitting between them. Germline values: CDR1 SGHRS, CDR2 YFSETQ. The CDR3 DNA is TGCGCCAGCAGCGAACAGGGCAGCACAGATACGCAGTATTTT. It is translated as CASSEQGSTDTQYF.

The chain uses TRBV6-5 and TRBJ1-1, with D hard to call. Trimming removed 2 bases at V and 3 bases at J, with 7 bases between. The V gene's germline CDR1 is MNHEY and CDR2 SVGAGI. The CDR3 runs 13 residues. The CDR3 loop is CASSYNGDTEAFF. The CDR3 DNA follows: TGTGCCAGCAGTTACAACGGGGACACTGAAGCTTTCTTT.

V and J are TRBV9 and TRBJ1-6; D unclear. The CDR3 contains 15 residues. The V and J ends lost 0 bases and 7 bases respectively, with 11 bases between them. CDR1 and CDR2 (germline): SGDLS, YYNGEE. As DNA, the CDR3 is TGTGCCAGCAGCGTAGAACCGAACAGCAATTCACCCCTCCACTTT. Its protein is CASSVEPNSNSPLHF.

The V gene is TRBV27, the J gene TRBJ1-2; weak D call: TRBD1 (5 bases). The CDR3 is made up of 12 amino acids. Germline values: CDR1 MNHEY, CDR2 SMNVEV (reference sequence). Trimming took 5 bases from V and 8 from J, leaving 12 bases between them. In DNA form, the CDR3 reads TGTGCCAGCAGTCCGGTCGGGGGAGGCTACACCTTC. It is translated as CASSPVGGGYTF.

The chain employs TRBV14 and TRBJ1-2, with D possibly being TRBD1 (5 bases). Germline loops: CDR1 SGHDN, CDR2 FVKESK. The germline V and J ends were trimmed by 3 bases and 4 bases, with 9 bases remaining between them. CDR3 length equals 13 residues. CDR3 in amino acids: CASSQGPGYGYTF. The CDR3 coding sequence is TGTGCCAGCAGCCAGGGGCCGGGCTATGGCTACACCTTC. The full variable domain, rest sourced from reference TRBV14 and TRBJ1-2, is EAGVTQFPSHSVIEKGQTVTLRCDPISGHDNLYWYRRVMGKEIKFLLHFVKESKQDESGMPNNRFLAERTGGTYSTLKVQPAELEDSGVYFCASSQGPGYGYTFGSGTRLTVV.

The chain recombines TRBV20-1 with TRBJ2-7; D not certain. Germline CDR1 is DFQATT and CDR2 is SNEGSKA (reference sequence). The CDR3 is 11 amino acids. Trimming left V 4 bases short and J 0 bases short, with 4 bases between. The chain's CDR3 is CSAKSSYEQYF. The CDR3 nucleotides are TGCAGTGCTAAGAGCTCCTACGAGCAGTACTTC.

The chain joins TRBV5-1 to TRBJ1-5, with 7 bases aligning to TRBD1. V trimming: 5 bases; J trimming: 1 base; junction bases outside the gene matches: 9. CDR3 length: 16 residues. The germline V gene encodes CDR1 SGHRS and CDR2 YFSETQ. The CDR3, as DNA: TGCGCCAGCAGTCCTTGGCCAGGGGGGAGCAATCAGCCCCAGCATTTT. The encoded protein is CASSPWPGGSNQPQHF.

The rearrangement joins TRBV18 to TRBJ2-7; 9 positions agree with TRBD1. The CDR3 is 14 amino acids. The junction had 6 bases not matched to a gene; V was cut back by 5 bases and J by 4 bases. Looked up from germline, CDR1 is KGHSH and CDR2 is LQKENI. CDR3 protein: CASSKDRGGYEQYF. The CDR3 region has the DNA TGTGCCAGCTCAAAGGACAGGGGCGGGTACGAGCAGTACTTC.

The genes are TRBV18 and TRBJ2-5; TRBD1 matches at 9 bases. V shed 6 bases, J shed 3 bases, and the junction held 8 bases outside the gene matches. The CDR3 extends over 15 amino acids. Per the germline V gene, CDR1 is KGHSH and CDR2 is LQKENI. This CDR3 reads CASSQTGGAKETQYF. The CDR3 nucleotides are TGTGCCAGCTCTCAGACAGGGGGAGCCAAAGAGACCCAGTACTTC. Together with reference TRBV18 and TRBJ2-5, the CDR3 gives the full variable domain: NAGVMQNPRHLVRRRGQEARLRCSPMKGHSHVYWYRQLPEEGLKFMVYLQKENIIDESGMPKERFSAEFPKEGPSILRIQQVVRGDSAAYFCASSQTGGAKETQYFGPGTRLLVL.

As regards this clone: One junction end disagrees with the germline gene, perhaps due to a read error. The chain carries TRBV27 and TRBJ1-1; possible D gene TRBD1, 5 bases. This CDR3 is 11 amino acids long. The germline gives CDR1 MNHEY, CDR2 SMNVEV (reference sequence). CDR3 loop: CPIGQNTEAFF. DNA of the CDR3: TGCCCCATCGGACAGAACACTGAAGCTTTCTTT.

The CDR3 DNA reads TGCGCCAGCAGCTCGATGGGCCAGGAGGGCGAGCAGTACTTC. Amino acids: CASSSMGQEGEQYF. This chain links TRBV5-1 with TRBJ2-7; D perhaps matches TRBD2 (6 bases). CDR3 length: 14 residues. Germline CDR1 reads SGHRS; CDR2 reads YFSETQ. Trimming took 3 bases from V and 6 from J, leaving 16 bases between them.

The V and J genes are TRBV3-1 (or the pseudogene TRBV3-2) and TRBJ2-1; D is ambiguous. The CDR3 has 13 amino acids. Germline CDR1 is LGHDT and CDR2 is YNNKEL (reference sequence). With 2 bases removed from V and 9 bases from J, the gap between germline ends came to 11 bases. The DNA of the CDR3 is TGTGCCAGCAGCCAATTTGTATTGGCTGAGCAGTTCTTC. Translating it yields CASSQFVLAEQFF.

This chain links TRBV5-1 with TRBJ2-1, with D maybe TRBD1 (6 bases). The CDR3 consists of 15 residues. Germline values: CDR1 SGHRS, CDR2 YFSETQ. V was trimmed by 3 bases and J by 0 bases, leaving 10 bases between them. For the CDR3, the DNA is TGCGCCAGCAGCTCTCAGGGGAGCTCCTACAATGAGCAGTTCTTC. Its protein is CASSSQGSSYNEQFF. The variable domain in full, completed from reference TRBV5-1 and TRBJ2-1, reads KAGVTQTPRYLIKTRGQQVTLSCSPISGHRSVSWYQQTPGQGLQFLFEYFSETQRNKGNFPGRFSGRQFSNSRSEMNVSTLELGDSALYLCASSSQGSSYNEQFFGPGTRLTVL.

The CDR3 DNA sequence: TGCGCCAGCAGCCAAGATTCAGACAGGCCCCAGCATTTT. Amino acids: CASSQDSDRPQHF. This chain links TRBV4-1 with TRBJ1-5; a possible D gene is TRBD1 (5 bases). With 0 bases removed from V and 9 bases from J, the gap between germline ends came to 9 bases. CDR1 is MGHRA, CDR2 YSYEKL, per germline. The CDR3 totals 13 residues.

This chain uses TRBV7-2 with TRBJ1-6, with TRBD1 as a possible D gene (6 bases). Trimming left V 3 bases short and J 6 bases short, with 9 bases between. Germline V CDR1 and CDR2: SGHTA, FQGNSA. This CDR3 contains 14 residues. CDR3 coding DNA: TGTGCCAGCAGCTTGGGGGCTCGTAATTCACCCCTCCACTTT. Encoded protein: CASSLGARNSPLHF.